This passage covers 8 T cell receptor beta chains from one sample sequenced in a study of blood T cell repertoires in COVID-19. Here immunoSEQ multiplex PCR was the method, and the copy in TCRdb shows in-frame clones only, minus some. Among 150,000 to 200,000 clones listed, around 85% were seen once. What was sequenced was peripheral blood. The receptors shown here come from a man aged 60 to 69 who had recovered from COVID-19.

The chain couples TRBV4-3 to TRBJ1-5; 7 bases are a match to TRBD1. The germline gives CDR1 LGHNA, CDR2 YSLEER. V lost 2 bases to trimming and J lost 6 bases; unmatched junction nucleotides: 7. The CDR3 loop spans 15 amino acids. The CDR3 region has the DNA TGCGCCAGCAGCCAAATCCGGGACAGAGGTCAGCCCCAGCATTTT. It codes for CASSQIRDRGQPQHF.

DNA for the CDR3: TGTGCCAGCAGCCCCATGGCGGGGGGCCTGGCTTACGAGCAGTACTTC. Encoded protein: CASSPMAGGLAYEQYF. This rearrangement joins TRBV7-2 to TRBJ2-7; 8 nucleotides match TRBD2. V dropped 5 bases and J dropped 4; count of bases not matched to a gene: 13. This CDR3 comprises 16 residues. CDR1 SGHTA and CDR2 FQGNSA come from the germline V gene.

This chain connects TRBV2 to TRBJ1-5; the D is unclear. CDR1 and CDR2 from the germline V gene are SNHLY and FYNNEI. The CDR3 has 14 residues. Trimming removed 3 bases from V and 3 bases from J, with 9 bases in between. CDR3 loop: CASSEEQNNQPQHF. CDR3 in DNA: TGTGCCAGCAGTGAGGAACAGAACAATCAGCCCCAGCATTTT.

This clone was detected a few times. V gene TRBV5-8 combines with J gene TRBJ2-1; D not certain. Germline V gene data show CDR1 as SGHTS and CDR2 as YDEGEE. V gave up 2 bases and J gave up 8 bases, with 17 bases separating them. The CDR3 length is 15 residues. The CDR3 DNA is TGTGCCAGCAGCTTTCGTGGTAGCACCGCCGATGAGCAGTTCTTC. Amino acid sequence: CASSFRGSTADEQFF.

The chain has TRBV6-4 and TRBJ1-1; 8 bases are shared with TRBD1. The junction had 2 bases not matched to a gene; V was cut back by 4 bases and J by 4 bases. The CDR3 has 13 residues. Looked up from germline, CDR1 is MRHNA and CDR2 is SNTAGT. CDR3 protein: CASSATGVTEAFF. The CDR3 DNA reads as TGTGCCAGCAGTGCGACAGGGGTCACTGAAGCTTTCTTT.

CDR3 in amino acids: CASSLTGKGDGYTF. In DNA form, the CDR3 reads TGTGCCAGCAGTCTAACAGGGAAAGGTGATGGCTACACCTTC. The rearrangement links TRBV6-2 or TRBV6-3 to TRBJ1-2; D is possibly TRBD1 (6 bases). V lost 5 bases and J lost 6, with 16 bases in between. The CDR3 totals 14 residues. CDR1 and CDR2 (germline): MNHEY, SVGEGT.

The chain has TRBV27 and TRBJ2-3; a possible D gene is TRBD1 (5 bases). Germline loops: CDR1 MNHEY, CDR2 SMNVEV (reference sequence). This CDR3 contains 14 residues. V shed 7 bases and J shed 10 bases, with 21 bases lying between them. The CDR3 protein is CASTKVHQQGAQYF. CDR3 sequence (DNA): TGTGCCAGCACCAAGGTACACCAACAAGGGGCGCAGTATTTT.

V usage is TRBV7-3 and J usage is TRBJ2-1; D is unclear. CDR1 SGHTA and CDR2 FQGTGA come from the germline V gene. The CDR3 has 12 amino acids. Deletions cut 1 base from V and 8 bases from J, with 6 bases between. CDR3: CASSLNGYEQFF. CDR3 in DNA: TGTGCCAGCAGCTTAAACGGTTATGAGCAGTTCTTC. Drawing the rest from reference TRBV7-3 and TRBJ2-1, the complete variable domain is GAGVSQTPSNKVTEKGKYVELRCDPISGHTALYWYRQSLGQGPEFLIYFQGTGAADDSGLPNDRFFAVRPEGSVSTLKIQRTERGDSAVYLCASSLNGYEQFFGPGTRLTVL.